The 31 T cell receptor beta chains presented below share a single source sample, sequenced in a study of blood T cell repertoires in COVID-19. Generated by immunoSEQ multiplex PCR, the TCRdb table keeps only in-frame clones and is missing some. Of some 150,000 clones listed, around 86% are singletons. Material: peripheral blood. Receptors originate from a woman between 55 and 75 years old with active or convalescent COVID-19.

The gene calls are TRBV7-8 and TRBJ2-7; 8 positions agree with TRBD1. V was pared by 3 bases and J by 0 bases, with 4 bases of the junction left unmatched. The germline V gene encodes CDR1 SGHVS and CDR2 FQNEAQ. The CDR3 extends over 15 amino acids. CDR3 in amino acids: CASSLGTGSSYEQYF. The CDR3 DNA sequence: TGTGCCAGCAGCTTGGGGACAGGTTCCTCCTACGAGCAGTACTTC.

The rearrangement joins TRBV7-2 to TRBJ2-1; 9 bases map to TRBD2. Germline V gene data show CDR1 as SGHTA and CDR2 as FQGNSA. CDR3 length: 15 residues. V lost 4 bases, J lost 4 bases, and 5 bases stayed unmatched. The CDR3 DNA reads TGTGCCAGCAGCTCCGAGACTAGCGGATACAATGAGCAGTTCTTC. This encodes CASSSETSGYNEQFF.

The CDR3 is CASSAIPTGALYGYTF. For the CDR3, the DNA is TGTGCCAGCAGTGCTATACCGACAGGAGCCCTCTATGGCTACACCTTC. The chain links TRBV6-1 to TRBJ1-2; a weak D match, TRBD1 (6 bases). The CDR3 contains 16 residues. The V gene's germline CDR1 is MNHNS and CDR2 SASEGT. Trimming cost V 4 bases and J 4 bases, with 19 bases left between them.

This chain links TRBV15 with TRBJ2-6; 9 bases are shared with TRBD1. CDR1 LNHNV and CDR2 YYDKDF come from the germline V gene (reference sequence). The CDR3 has 16 residues. With 7 bases clipped from V and 1 base from J, the junction kept 5 bases outside the gene matches. CDR3 loop: CATNPGQGSGANVLTF. CDR3 in DNA: TGTGCCACCAATCCGGGACAGGGTTCTGGGGCCAACGTCCTGACTTTC.

The V and J genes are TRBV4-3 and TRBJ1-1, with D perhaps TRBD1 (5 bases). CDR3 length equals 15 residues. CDR1 and CDR2 from the germline V gene are LGHNA and YSLEER. Trimming pared 1 base from V and 1 base from J, leaving 10 bases between. CDR3 nucleotide sequence: TGCGCCAGCAGCCAAGCGGCAGGGCCGAACACTGAAGCTTTCTTT. This translates into CASSQAAGPNTEAFF.

This chain links TRBV28 with TRBJ1-1; TRBD1 might be the D (5 bases). Trimming removed 8 bases at V and 0 bases at J, with 16 bases between. CDR1 MDHEN and CDR2 SYDVKM come from the germline V gene. The CDR3 spans 15 residues. The CDR3 bases are TGTGCCAGCGTGCCTAGTCGGACAATGAACACTGAAGCTTTCTTT. Translation: CASVPSRTMNTEAFF. The complete variable domain, with remaining parts taken from reference TRBV28 and TRBJ1-1, reads DVKVTQSSRYLVKRTGEKVFLECVQDMDHENMFWYRQDPGLGLRLIYFSYDVKMKEKGDIPEGYSVSREKKERFSLILESASTNQTSMYLCASVPSRTMNTEAFFGQGTRLTVV.

The genes are TRBV7-2 and TRBJ2-1, with D uncertain. V was shortened by 2 bases and J by 5 bases, with 7 bases between the two germline ends. The CDR3 loop spans 13 amino acids. Looked up from germline, CDR1 is SGHTA and CDR2 is FQGNSA. CDR3 amino acids: CASSLNRDNEQFF. CDR3 in DNA: TGTGCCAGCAGCTTAAACAGAGACAATGAGCAGTTCTTC.

The V call is TRBV14, the J call TRBJ1-1; D might be TRBD1 (5 bases). Germline V gene data show CDR1 as SGHDN and CDR2 as FVKESK. The V and J ends lost 3 bases and 10 bases respectively, with 27 bases between them. The CDR3 contains 17 residues. In nucleotides, the CDR3 is TGTGCCAGCAGCCACCACACCCCGGGAGAGGGGAATTCAAGAGCTTTCTTT. This encodes CASSHHTPGEGNSRAFF.

The genes are TRBV3-1 (or the pseudogene TRBV3-2) and TRBJ2-5; TRBD2 matches 13 bases. This CDR3 comprises 15 residues. Trimming removed 7 bases from V and 5 bases from J; junction bases left unmatched: 7. In germline, CDR1 is LGHDT, CDR2 YNNKEL (reference sequence). The CDR3 DNA sequence: TGTGCCAGCACCGGACTAGCGGGAGCGCGGGAGACCCAGTACTTC. Its translation is CASTGLAGARETQYF.

The chain has TRBV4-2 and TRBJ2-2; TRBD2 aligns across 10 bases. V lost 2 bases, J lost 2 bases, and 8 bases stayed unmatched. This CDR3 is built from 18 residues. Germline V gene sequence: CDR1 LGHNA, CDR2 YNFKEQ. CDR3 loop: CASSQYLAGDSNTGELFF. The DNA of the CDR3 is TGTGCCAGCAGCCAATATCTAGCGGGGGATTCTAACACCGGGGAGCTGTTTTTT.

This chain connects TRBV5-1 to TRBJ2-1, with 12 positions matching TRBD2. After removal of 4 bases from V and 5 bases from J, the junction contained 4 bases not matched to a gene. CDR3 length: 15 residues. Germline CDR1 and CDR2: SGHRS and YFSETQ. The CDR3 DNA sequence: TGCGCCAGCAGCCAAACTAGCGGGGGGAACAATGAGCAGTTCTTC. Protein: CASSQTSGGNNEQFF.

The chain uses TRBV28 and TRBJ1-2; TRBD1 matches 8 bases. With V trimmed by 6 bases and J by 5 bases, 8 bases remained unmatched. The germline V gene has CDR1 MDHEN and CDR2 SYDVKM. CDR3 length: 14 amino acids. In nucleotides, the CDR3 is TGTGCCAGCAGCTCGTGGACAGGGAGGTATGGCTACACCTTC. This encodes CASSSWTGRYGYTF.

CDR3 amino acids: CASSQDGQTPNSPLHF. In DNA form, the CDR3 reads TGTGCCAGCAGCCAAGATGGACAGACACCTAATTCACCCCTCCACTTT. The chain carries TRBV3-1 (or the pseudogene TRBV3-2) and TRBJ1-6; possibly TRBD1 for D (6 bases). Trimming cost V 0 bases and J 6 bases, with 12 bases left between them. This CDR3 region has 16 residues. Germline-derived CDR1 and CDR2 are LGHDT and YNNKEL (reference sequence).

CDR3 residues: CSAKDSYGYTF. The DNA of the CDR3 is TGCAGTGCTAAAGACAGCTATGGCTACACCTTC. The chain has TRBV20-1 and TRBJ1-2; tentatively, D is TRBD1 (5 bases). The CDR3 extends over 11 amino acids. Germline CDR1 DFQATT, CDR2 SNEGSKA (reference sequence). Trimming cost V 4 bases and J 4 bases, with 7 bases left between them.

The gene calls are TRBV7-4 and TRBJ1-3; D is uncertain. CDR1 and CDR2 (germline): SGHVT, SQSDAQ. This CDR3 has 12 residues. V lost 10 bases to trimming and J lost 1 base, with 8 bases between them. CDR3 in amino acids: CAKWASGNTIYF. The CDR3 bases are TGTGCCAAGTGGGCTTCTGGAAACACCATATATTTT.

The chain is built from TRBV5-6 and TRBJ1-6; TRBD1 might be the D (6 bases). There are 13 residues in the CDR3. CDR1 is SGHDT, CDR2 YYEEEE, per germline. The V gene lost 3 bases and the J gene lost 7 bases, with 8 bases spanning the gap. CDR3 coding DNA: TGTGCCAGCAGCTCTACAGGGAATTCACCCCTCCACTTT. Translation gives CASSSTGNSPLHF.

This chain joins TRBV27 and TRBJ2-1, with 7 bases that match TRBD1. With 5 bases clipped from V and 8 bases from J, the junction kept 6 bases outside the gene matches. The CDR3 contains 13 residues. Germline CDR1 MNHEY, CDR2 SMNVEV (reference sequence). CDR3 sequence: CASSRQGIDEQFF. The CDR3 region has the DNA TGTGCCAGCAGTCGACAGGGTATAGATGAGCAGTTCTTC.

This rearrangement joins TRBV4-1 to TRBJ2-1, with D tentatively TRBD1 (6 bases). CDR3 length equals 13 residues. The V gene's germline CDR1 is MGHRA and CDR2 YSYEKL. Trimming cost V 4 bases and J 7 bases, with 11 bases left between them. CDR3 protein: CASSRQQGNEQFF. The CDR3 bases are TGCGCCAGCAGCCGACAACAGGGAAATGAGCAGTTCTTC.

This clone was picked up a small number of times. At one of its ends the junction is not consistent with the germline gene, which may arise from a read error. The chain carries TRBV28 and TRBJ1-2; D gene uncertain. The CDR3 is 14 residues long. The germline gives CDR1 MDHEN, CDR2 SYDVKM. Here the CDR3 reads CASTLSPEIYGYTF. The CDR3, as DNA: TGTGCCAGCACTTTATCTCCAGAAATCTATGGCTACACCTTC.

J is TRBJ1-6 and V is TRBV2; TRBD1 matches 9 bases. V lost 6 bases, J lost 0 bases, and 12 bases stayed unmatched. The CDR3 length is 19 residues. Germline-derived CDR1 and CDR2 are SNHLY and FYNNEI. The CDR3: CASSPGTGHRSSYNSPLHF. As DNA, the CDR3 is TGTGCCAGCAGCCCCGGGACAGGGCATCGGAGCTCCTATAATTCACCCCTCCACTTT.

The V call is TRBV19, the J call TRBJ2-4; no clear D. V dropped 8 bases and J dropped 9 bases, with 11 bases sitting between them. The CDR3 consists of 11 residues. The germline V gene encodes CDR1 LNHDA and CDR2 SQIVND (reference sequence). The CDR3 DNA sequence: TGTGCCAGTGCGGATCGATCCATTCAGTACTTC. It encodes CASADRSIQYF.

The rearrangement joins TRBV5-1 to TRBJ1-6; TRBD1 agrees at 7 bases. The J segment lost 6 bases and the V segment lost 0 bases, leaving 6 bases of the junction unmatched. The CDR3 extends over 16 amino acids. Germline V gives CDR1 SGHRS, CDR2 YFSETQ. CDR3 DNA: TGCGCCAGCAGCTTGGCCCCTGAGGGGGCTAATTCACCCCTCCACTTT. This codes for CASSLAPEGANSPLHF. Supplemented by reference TRBV5-1 and TRBJ1-6, the full variable domain reads KAGVTQTPRYLIKTRGQQVTLSCSPISGHRSVSWYQQTPGQGLQFLFEYFSETQRNKGNFPGRFSGRQFSNSRSEMNVSTLELGDSALYLCASSLAPEGANSPLHFGNGTRLTVT.

V and J are TRBV6-5 and TRBJ2-1; 13 nucleotides line up with TRBD2. Trimming removed 5 bases from V and 9 bases from J; junction bases left unmatched: 7. This CDR3 contains 15 residues. CDR1 is MNHEY and CDR2 is SVGAGI in the germline V gene. The chain's CDR3 is CASSIPGLAGSEQFF. Written as DNA, the CDR3 is TGTGCCAGCAGTATTCCGGGACTAGCGGGATCTGAGCAGTTCTTC.

This clone has more than one count but fewer than ten. The V gene is TRBV5-1, the J gene TRBJ1-2; D not resolved. The V and J ends lost 4 bases and 6 bases respectively, with 4 bases between them. CDR3 length: 10 amino acids. CDR1 and CDR2 (germline): SGHRS, YFSETQ. CDR3 sequence: CASSQNGYTF. For the CDR3, the DNA is TGCGCCAGCAGCCAAAATGGCTACACCTTC.

V and J are TRBV6-5 and TRBJ1-1; D gene ambiguous. The germline V gene encodes CDR1 MNHEY and CDR2 SVGAGI. This CDR3 contains 13 residues. Trimming shortened V by 2 bases and J by 2 bases, and 6 bases separated the two germline ends. CDR3 amino acids: CASSYRSNTEAFF. The DNA for the CDR3 is TGTGCCAGCAGTTACCGTTCCAACACTGAAGCTTTCTTT.

The V call is TRBV3-1 (or the pseudogene TRBV3-2), the J call TRBJ2-2, with 8 positions matching TRBD1. This CDR3 contains 15 residues. Germline V gene lookup returns CDR1 LGHDT and CDR2 YNNKEL (reference sequence). Germline trimming cut 3 bases from V and 7 bases from J; bases unmatched to any gene: 7. The CDR3 protein is CASSQGTGGVGELFF. CDR3 nucleotides: TGTGCCAGCAGCCAGGGAACAGGGGGAGTCGGGGAGCTGTTTTTT.

The rearrangement uses TRBV2 and TRBJ2-7, with D perhaps TRBD2 (6 bases). This CDR3 is 13 amino acids long. CDR1 SNHLY and CDR2 FYNNEI come from the germline V gene. The germline V and J ends were trimmed by 5 bases and 6 bases, with 14 bases remaining between them. As DNA, the CDR3 is TGTGCCAGCAGTCAGGGACTGTTTTTCGAGCAGTACTTC. Protein product: CASSQGLFFEQYF.

The rearrangement links TRBV6-1 to TRBJ2-5, with 9 bases fitting TRBD2. The CDR3 has 17 residues. Germline values: CDR1 MNHNS, CDR2 SASEGT. After removal of 2 bases from V and 4 bases from J, the junction contained 11 bases not matched to a gene. The CDR3 loop reads CASSERWRGGLLETQYF. CDR3 bases: TGTGCCAGCAGTGAAAGATGGCGGGGGGGACTCTTAGAGACCCAGTACTTC.

This sequence joins TRBV5-1 and TRBJ1-5, with 11 bases matching TRBD1. Trimming at V came to 4 bases and at J to 7 bases, leaving 4 bases not matched to a gene. This CDR3 comprises 14 residues. Per the germline V gene, CDR1 is SGHRS and CDR2 is YFSETQ. This CDR3 reads CASSRGQGDQPQHF. DNA of the CDR3: TGCGCCAGCAGCAGGGGACAGGGGGACCAGCCCCAGCATTTT. The full variable domain, completed using reference TRBV5-1 and TRBJ1-5, is KAGVTQTPRYLIKTRGQQVTLSCSPISGHRSVSWYQQTPGQGLQFLFEYFSETQRNKGNFPGRFSGRQFSNSRSEMNVSTLELGDSALYLCASSRGQGDQPQHFGDGTRLSIL.

The rearrangement links TRBV27 to TRBJ2-6, with D perhaps matching TRBD1 (6 bases). CDR3 length equals 16 residues. Germline V gene sequence: CDR1 MNHEY, CDR2 SMNVEV (reference sequence). V lost 0 bases and J 1 base, leaving 7 bases between the germline ends. The CDR3 reads CASSLSGGSGANVLTF. The CDR3 DNA reads as TGTGCCAGCAGTTTATCAGGGGGATCTGGGGCCAACGTCCTGACTTTC.

The chain is built from TRBV6-6 and TRBJ1-1; 9 bases align to TRBD1. The germline V gene has CDR1 MNHNY and CDR2 SVGAGI (reference sequence). With 5 bases clipped from V and 0 bases from J, the junction kept 1 base outside the gene matches. The CDR3 extends over 14 amino acids. The chain's CDR3 is CASSRQGVNTEAFF. The CDR3 DNA sequence: TGTGCCAGCAGTCGACAGGGGGTGAACACTGAAGCTTTCTTT.